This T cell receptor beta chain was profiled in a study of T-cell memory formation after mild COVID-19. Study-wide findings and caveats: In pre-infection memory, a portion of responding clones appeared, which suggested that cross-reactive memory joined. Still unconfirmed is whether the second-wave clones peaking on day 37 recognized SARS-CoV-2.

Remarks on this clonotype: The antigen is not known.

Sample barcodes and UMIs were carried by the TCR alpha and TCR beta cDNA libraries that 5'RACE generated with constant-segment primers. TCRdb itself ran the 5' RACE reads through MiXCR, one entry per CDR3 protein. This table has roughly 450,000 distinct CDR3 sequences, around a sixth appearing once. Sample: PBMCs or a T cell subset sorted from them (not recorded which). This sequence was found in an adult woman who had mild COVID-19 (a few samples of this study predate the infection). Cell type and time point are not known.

CDR3 nucleotides: TGCAGTGCTAGAGGGACCAGGGGCTATGGCTACACCTTC. Its protein is CSARGTRGYGYTF. The chain is built from TRBV20-1 and TRBJ1-2; TRBD1 might be the D (6 bases). The CDR3 covers 13 residues. CDR1 is DFQATT, CDR2 SNEGSKA, per germline (reference sequence). V lost 1 base, J lost 4 bases, and 10 bases lay in between.